These 32 T cell receptor beta chains share one sample of origin, sequenced in a study of Graves' ophthalmopathy and Graves' hyperthyroidism. Amplified TCR beta CDR3 regions were obtained using RNA transcripts as template. Second-round multiplex PCR followed a first-round RT-PCR using HTBI primers. One entry per CDR3 protein results from TCRdb running MiXCR on the multiplex PCR reads. The table has hundreds of thousands of distinct CDR3 sequences, about 15% seen once; the top ten hold approximately 9.8%. The specimen was blood. Receptors originate from a woman aged 25-40 years with Graves' ophthalmopathy.

The DNA for the CDR3 is TGTGCCAGCAGTCTGACTAGCGGGGCGCTACAAGAGACCCAGTACTTC. It codes for CASSLTSGALQETQYF. This chain links TRBV12-3 or TRBV12-4 with TRBJ2-5, with 11 nucleotides matching TRBD2. The V segment lost 5 bases and the J segment 2 bases; nucleotides outside the gene matches: 7. CDR3 length: 16 residues.

About this clonotype itself: The CDR3 does not end in the conserved phenylalanine or tryptophan, so this is likely a read error. V usage is TRBV11-2 and J usage is TRBJ2-7; no firm D call. With 1 base removed from V and 2 bases from J, the gap between germline ends came to 18 bases. Germline V gene sequence: CDR1 SGHAT, CDR2 FQNNGV. The CDR3 runs 17 residues. CDR3 DNA sequence: TGTGCCAGCAGCTTAGTAAATTTGATGTTTCGGGCCTACGAGCAGTACTCC. This gives the protein CASSLVNLMFRAYEQYS.

This clonotype was recorded many times. This chain connects TRBV12-3 or TRBV12-4 to TRBJ2-5, with 12 bases identical to TRBD2. V lost 1 base and J lost 2; bases outside the gene matches: 8. The CDR3 totals 18 residues. In nucleotides, the CDR3 is TGTGCCAGCAGTTTAGGACTAGCGGGGGTCTCGTTACAAGAGACCCAGTACTTC. Protein sequence: CASSLGLAGVSLQETQYF.

As regards this clonotype: Germline is not matched at one junction end, which may reflect a read error. In DNA form, the CDR3 reads TGTGCCAGCAGTTCCGGGGACTCTGGGTCCAACGTCCTGACTTTC. It encodes CASSSGDSGSNVLTF. The chain employs TRBV12-3 or TRBV12-4 and TRBJ2-6; a possible D gene is TRBD2 (6 bases). The CDR3 runs 15 residues.

There are many counts of this clonotype. The chain carries TRBV12-3 or TRBV12-4 and TRBJ2-2, with D hard to call. There are 15 residues in the CDR3. V was shortened by 6 bases and J by 0 bases, with 11 bases between the two germline ends. The CDR3, as DNA: TGTGCCAGCAGCATAAGGTCCCCGAACACCGGGGAGCTGTTTTTT. Residues: CASSIRSPNTGELFF.

This clonotype was seen many times. The genes are TRBV3-1 and TRBJ1-1; no firm D call. The V end lost 0 bases, the J end lost 0 bases, and 5 bases lay between the germline ends. Per germline, CDR1 LGHDT and CDR2 YNNKEL (reference sequence). CDR3 length: 14 residues. The DNA for the CDR3 is TGTGCCAGCAGCCAAGACTTCGTGAACACTGAAGCTTTCTTT. Protein product: CASSQDFVNTEAFF.

This clonotype was seen a single time. The chain couples TRBV5-1 to TRBJ1-2; a weak D match, TRBD1 (5 bases). The CDR3 covers 14 residues. Germline V CDR1 and CDR2: SGHRS, YFSETQ. The germline V and J ends were trimmed by 0 bases and 0 bases, with 6 bases remaining between them. For the CDR3, the DNA is TGCGCCAGCAGCTTGGGGACACCTAACTATGGCTACACCTTC. Translated, it gives CASSLGTPNYGYTF.

This clonotype was counted only a few times. The V and J genes are TRBV18 and TRBJ2-1; D possibly uses TRBD1 or TRBD2 (5 bases each). In germline, CDR1 is KGHSH, CDR2 LQKENI. V was clipped by 6 bases and J by 3 bases, with 12 bases between them. The CDR3 sequence is 14 residues long. The CDR3 protein is CASSRDGRYNEQFF. As DNA, the CDR3 is TGTGCCAGCTCGAGGGACGGACGCTACAATGAGCAGTTCTTC.

The rearrangement links TRBV24-1 to TRBJ1-5; no firm D call. From germline, CDR1 is KGHDR and CDR2 SFDVKD. The CDR3 covers 13 residues. The V end lost 5 bases, the J end lost 3 bases, and 7 bases lay between the germline ends. CDR3 coding DNA: TGTGCCACCAGTGGTACAATCAATCAGCCCCAGCATTTT. Protein: CATSGTINQPQHF.

This clonotype was counted at least ten times. The rearrangement uses TRBV9 and TRBJ2-2; D is unclear. Between the trimmed V and J ends, which lost 5 bases and 6 bases, there was a span of 11 bases. The CDR3 has 13 residues. Per germline, CDR1 SGDLS and CDR2 YYNGEE. CDR3 in amino acids: CASSGATAGELFF. CDR3 coding DNA: TGTGCCAGCAGTGGCGCTACCGCCGGGGAGCTGTTTTTT.

This clonotype was observed a few times. The chain carries TRBV12-3 or TRBV12-4 and TRBJ2-4, with no clear D. With 1 base removed from V and 9 bases from J, the gap between germline ends came to 4 bases. The CDR3 covers 11 residues. The CDR3 DNA reads as TGTGCCAGCAGTTTAGACGTCATTCAGTACTTC. It yields the protein CASSLDVIQYF.

This sequence joins TRBV6-2 or TRBV6-3 and TRBJ2-7, with TRBD2 matching over 12 bases. The CDR3 is made up of 15 amino acids. Trimming removed 5 bases from V and 7 bases from J; junction bases left unmatched: 9. Per germline, CDR1 MNHEY and CDR2 SVGEGT. As DNA, the CDR3 is TGTGCCAGCAGTGACCGACTAGCGGGAGTTGGTGAGCAGTACTTC. Amino acid sequence: CASSDRLAGVGEQYF.

This clonotype was found many times. The chain combines TRBV19 with TRBJ2-7; D not certain. The CDR3 length is 13 residues. Deletions cut 5 bases from V and 2 bases from J, with 10 bases between. CDR1 is LNHDA and CDR2 is SQIVND in the germline V gene (reference sequence). CDR3 sequence (DNA): TGTGCCAGTAGTGGCTTACACCCCTACGAGCAGTACTTC. It translates to CASSGLHPYEQYF.

This clonotype appeared many times. The chain combines TRBV5-5 with TRBJ2-7; D unclear. The CDR3 sequence is 14 residues long. Germline CDR1 and CDR2: SGHKS and YYEKEE (reference sequence). V lost 2 bases, J lost 0 bases, and 9 bases lay in between. The CDR3 protein is CASSFGPISYEQYF. The CDR3, as DNA: TGTGCCAGCAGCTTCGGGCCGATCTCCTACGAGCAGTACTTC.

Ten or more counts support this clonotype. The J gene is TRBJ1-5, the V gene TRBV15, with D possibly being TRBD1 (6 bases). From germline, CDR1 is LNHNV and CDR2 YYDKDF (reference sequence). This CDR3 region has 15 residues. Trimming removed 1 base at V and 6 bases at J, with 13 bases between. As DNA, the CDR3 is TGTGCCACCAGCAGAGGTAACAGGGTGGGTCAGCCCCAGCATTTT. This translates into CATSRGNRVGQPQHF. Complete variable domain (other parts from reference TRBV15 and TRBJ1-5): DAMVIQNPRYQVTQFGKPVTLSCSQTLNHNVMYWYQQKSSQAPKLLFHYYDKDFNNEADTPDNFQSRRPNTSFCFLDIRSPGLGDTAMYLCATSRGNRVGQPQHFGDGTRLSIL.

This clonotype was observed at least ten times. V gene TRBV7-2 combines with J gene TRBJ2-2, with D tentatively TRBD2 (5 bases). The CDR3 consists of 14 residues. CDR1 and CDR2 from the germline V gene are SGHTA and FQGNSA. Trimming removed 3 bases at V and 7 bases at J, with 12 bases between. The CDR3 sequence is CASSFWTASGELFF. CDR3 nucleotides: TGTGCCAGCAGCTTCTGGACTGCGAGCGGGGAGCTGTTTTTT. Filled out from reference TRBV7-2 and TRBJ2-2, the complete variable domain reads GAGVSQSPSNKVTEKGKDVELRCDPISGHTALYWYRQSLGQGLEFLIYFQGNSAPDKSGLPSDRFSAERTGGSVSTLTIQRTQQEDSAVYLCASSFWTASGELFFGEGSRLTVL.

Concerning this clonotype: This sequence may be a read error, since a much larger clone differs from it by one base. The chain uses TRBV15 and TRBJ2-7; 11 bases match TRBD1. The CDR3 totals 15 residues. Trimming took 3 bases from V and 2 from J; bases not matched to a gene: 3. Per germline, CDR1 LNHNV and CDR2 YYDKDF (reference sequence). The CDR3 spells CATSRPGQGAYEQYF. The CDR3 coding sequence is TGTGCCACCAGCAGGCCGGGACAGGGGGCCTACGAGCAGTACTTC. Filled out from reference TRBV15 and TRBJ2-7, the complete variable domain reads DAMVIQNPRYQVTQFGKPVTLSCSQTLNHNVMYWYQQKSSQAPKLLFHYYDKDFNNEADTPDNFQSRRPNTSFCFLDIRSPGLGDTAMYLCATSRPGQGAYEQYFGPGTRLTVT.

This clonotype was seen ten or more times. The J gene is TRBJ1-6, the V gene TRBV7-8, with TRBD1 matching 7 bases. The V gene's germline CDR1 is SGHVS and CDR2 FQNEAQ. The CDR3 totals 17 residues. V lost 2 bases, J lost 7 bases, and 11 bases stayed unmatched. The CDR3 is CASSLLTRTGPNSPLHF. As DNA, the CDR3 is TGTGCCAGCAGCTTACTAACGCGGACAGGTCCGAATTCACCCCTCCACTTT. Together with reference TRBV7-8 and TRBJ1-6, the CDR3 gives the full variable domain: GAGVSQSPRYKVAKRGQDVALRCDPISGHVSLFWYQQALGQGPEFLTYFQNEAQLDKSGLPSDRFFAERPEGSVSTLKIQRTQQEDSAVYLCASSLLTRTGPNSPLHFGNGTRLTVT.

The table lists this clonotype with many counts. This chain uses TRBV20-1 with TRBJ2-5; D is perhaps TRBD2 (6 bases). V lost 0 bases and J lost 1, with 12 bases in between. The CDR3 runs 15 residues. CDR1 is DFQATT, CDR2 SNEGSKA, per germline (reference sequence). DNA of the CDR3: TGCAGTGCTAGAGAAGGAGGGATGCTCCAAGAGACCCAGTACTTC. This encodes CSAREGGMLQETQYF.

The table lists this clonotype with many counts. V usage is TRBV28 and J usage is TRBJ1-1, with D perhaps matching TRBD1 (5 bases). Germline CDR1 is MDHEN and CDR2 is SYDVKM. CDR3 length: 14 amino acids. The V end was cut by 3 bases, the J end by 8 bases, with 16 bases between. The chain's CDR3 is CASSFLGGAKEAFF. The CDR3 nucleotides read TGTGCCAGCAGTTTTCTAGGAGGGGCCAAGGAAGCTTTCTTT. The variable domain in full, with the rest retrieved from reference TRBV28 and TRBJ1-1, is DVKVTQSSRYLVKRTGEKVFLECVQDMDHENMFWYRQDPGLGLRLIYFSYDVKMKEKGDIPEGYSVSREKKERFSLILESASTNQTSMYLCASSFLGGAKEAFFGQGTRLTVV.

The table lists this clonotype with many counts. The V gene is TRBV19, the J gene TRBJ1-5; TRBD1 is a possible D gene (6 bases). Germline values: CDR1 LNHDA, CDR2 SQIVND (reference sequence). The CDR3 is 15 residues long. The germline V and J ends were trimmed by 7 bases and 7 bases, with 20 bases remaining between them. The CDR3 sequence is CASKPAWGAHQPQHF. The DNA of the CDR3 is TGTGCCAGTAAGCCGGCGTGGGGGGCGCACCAGCCCCAGCATTTT. Together with reference TRBV19 and TRBJ1-5, the CDR3 gives the full variable domain: DGGITQSPKYLFRKEGQNVTLSCEQNLNHDAMYWYRQDPGQGLRLIYYSQIVNDFQKGDIAEGYSVSREKKESFPLTVTSAQKNPTAFYLCASKPAWGAHQPQHFGDGTRLSIL.

J is TRBJ1-6 and V is TRBV7-2; tentatively, D is TRBD1 (6 bases). The CDR3 has 15 residues. CDR1 is SGHTA, CDR2 FQGNSA, per germline. V was clipped by 5 bases and J by 7 bases, with 15 bases between them. CDR3 protein: CASSARQDGNSPLHF. CDR3 nucleotide sequence: TGTGCCAGCAGCGCCCGACAGGATGGCAATTCACCCCTCCACTTT.

This clonotype has at least ten counts. CDR3 in DNA: TGTGCCACCAGCAGAGATGGGCAGGGAATGCACCGGGCCAACGTCCTGACTTTC. Translating gives CATSRDGQGMHRANVLTF. The chain is built from TRBV15 and TRBJ2-6, with TRBD1 as a possible D gene (5 bases). Trimming removed 0 bases at V and 5 bases at J, with 17 bases between. Looked up from germline, CDR1 is LNHNV and CDR2 is YYDKDF (reference sequence). The CDR3 consists of 18 residues.

This clonotype has a count of ten or more. J is TRBJ2-7 and V is TRBV28, with D hard to call. Germline CDR1 reads MDHEN; CDR2 reads SYDVKM. There are 14 residues in the CDR3. Trimming left V 1 base short and J 3 bases short, with 10 bases between. CDR3 DNA: TGTGCCAGCAGTTTATACGCCCCGAACTACGAGCAGTACTTC. It encodes CASSLYAPNYEQYF.

This clonotype has just a few counts. This could be a read error, since a much larger clone is one nucleotide away. The genes are TRBV12-3 or TRBV12-4 and TRBJ2-7; D not certain. The length of the CDR3 is 14 residues. Trimming took off 1 base at V and 4 bases at J, with 11 bases between the two ends. CDR3 nucleotides: TGTGCCAGCAGTTTAGGAGCGTGGGGTTACGAGCAGTACTTC. As protein: CASSLGAWGYEQYF.

The V gene is TRBV6-1, the J gene TRBJ1-2; TRBD1 matches 7 bases. The CDR3 length is 13 residues. V was pared by 7 bases and J by 4 bases, with 6 bases of the junction left unmatched. Germline-derived CDR1 and CDR2 are MNHNS and SASEGT. In DNA, the CDR3 is TGTGCCAGCACCAGGGACAGCAGCTATGGCTACACCTTC. Residues: CASTRDSSYGYTF.

This clonotype was seen ten or more times. The genes are TRBV5-1 and TRBJ1-3; no definite D call. Germline-derived CDR1 and CDR2 are SGHRS and YFSETQ. The CDR3 is made up of 17 amino acids. V shed 4 bases and J shed 0 bases, with 17 bases lying between them. The CDR3 loop is CASSPYWTDVSGNTIYF. CDR3 bases: TGCGCCAGCAGCCCGTACTGGACGGACGTCTCTGGAAACACCATATATTTT.

As concerns this clonotype: A single base separates this from a much larger clone, so it may be a read error. The J gene is TRBJ1-2, the V gene TRBV4-1; D is possibly TRBD1 (5 bases). This CDR3 is 13 amino acids long. CDR1 is MGHRA, CDR2 YSYEKL, per germline. The CDR3 region has the DNA TGCGTCAGCAGCCAAGGGGAAGGGAATGGCTACACCTTC. This sequence encodes CVSSQGEGNGYTF.

This clonotype has at least ten counts. V gene TRBV28 combines with J gene TRBJ1-1; TRBD1 matches at 11 bases. The trim removed 6 bases at V and 10 bases at J, leaving 7 bases unmatched. Germline CDR1 and CDR2: MDHEN and SYDVKM. This CDR3 contains 13 residues. The CDR3 region has the DNA TGTGCCAGCAGCCTTGGACAGGGGGCATTAGCTTTCTTT. This gives the protein CASSLGQGALAFF.

The sample holds many counts of this clonotype. CDR3 region: CASSTGSGRGYTF. The CDR3 DNA follows: TGTGCCAGCAGTACAGGGAGTGGTAGGGGCTACACCTTC. The chain couples TRBV6-1 to TRBJ1-2; D may be TRBD1 (6 bases). CDR3 length: 13 amino acids. The V gene lost 5 bases and the J gene lost 8 bases, with 15 bases spanning the gap. Germline CDR1 and CDR2: MNHNS and SASEGT.

About this clonotype itself: A read error may explain this, as a much larger clone is one base away. The J gene is TRBJ2-2, the V gene TRBV6-5; unclear D gene. Germline V CDR1 and CDR2: MNHEY, SVGAGI. CDR3 length: 16 amino acids. The CDR3 nucleotides are TGTGTCAGCAGTTACTCACCCGGGTGGGACACCGGGGAGCTGTTTTTT. Translation gives CVSSYSPGWDTGELFF.

In its sample, this clonotype was seen many times. This rearrangement joins TRBV29-1 to TRBJ2-2; D tentatively reads TRBD1 or TRBD2 (5 bases each). V lost 5 bases, J lost 2 bases, and 12 bases lay in between. The CDR3 length is 14 residues. Germline CDR1 reads SQVTM; CDR2 reads ANQGSEA. CDR3 DNA sequence: TGCAGCGTTCCGAGTGGGGGAAACACCGGGGAGCTGTTTTTT. The encoded protein is CSVPSGGNTGELFF.